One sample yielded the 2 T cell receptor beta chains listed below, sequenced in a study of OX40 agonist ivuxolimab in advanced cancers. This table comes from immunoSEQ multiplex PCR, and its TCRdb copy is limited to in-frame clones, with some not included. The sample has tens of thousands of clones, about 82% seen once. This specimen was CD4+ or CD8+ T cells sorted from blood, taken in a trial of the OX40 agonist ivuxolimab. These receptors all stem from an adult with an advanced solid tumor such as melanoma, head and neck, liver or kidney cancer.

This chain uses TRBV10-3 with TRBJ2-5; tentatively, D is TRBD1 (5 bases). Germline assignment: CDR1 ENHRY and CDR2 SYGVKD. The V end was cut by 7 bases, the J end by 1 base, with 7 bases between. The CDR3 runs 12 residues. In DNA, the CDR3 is TGTGCCATCAAGGGGTTCCAAGAGACCCAGTACTTC. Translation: CAIKGFQETQYF.

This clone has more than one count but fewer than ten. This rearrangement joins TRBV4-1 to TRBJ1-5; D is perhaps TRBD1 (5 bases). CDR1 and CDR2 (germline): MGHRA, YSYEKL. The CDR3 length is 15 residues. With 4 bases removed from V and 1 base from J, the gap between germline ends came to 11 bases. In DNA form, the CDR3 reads TGCGCCAGCAGCCCGGGGCCCTGGAGCAATCAGCCCCAGCATTTT. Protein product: CASSPGPWSNQPQHF.